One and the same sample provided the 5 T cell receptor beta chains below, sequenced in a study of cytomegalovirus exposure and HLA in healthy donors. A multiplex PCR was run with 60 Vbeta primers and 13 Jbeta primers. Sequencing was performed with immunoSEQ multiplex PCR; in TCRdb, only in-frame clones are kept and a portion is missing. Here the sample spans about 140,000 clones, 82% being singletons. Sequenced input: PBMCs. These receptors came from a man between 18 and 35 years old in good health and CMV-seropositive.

The CDR3 DNA reads as TGTGCCAGCAGTCGAAGCGGGTACTCCTACAATGAGCAGTTCTTC. This gives the protein CASSRSGYSYNEQFF. V usage is TRBV19 and J usage is TRBJ2-1, with D perhaps TRBD2 (6 bases). Germline CDR1 reads LNHDA; CDR2 reads SQIVND (reference sequence). This CDR3 spans 15 amino acids. V was trimmed by 9 bases and J by 0 bases, leaving 15 bases between them.

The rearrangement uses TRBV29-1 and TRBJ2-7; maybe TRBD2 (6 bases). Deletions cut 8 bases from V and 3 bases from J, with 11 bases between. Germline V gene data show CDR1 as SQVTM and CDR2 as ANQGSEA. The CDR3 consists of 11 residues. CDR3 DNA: TGCAGCTTCACGGAGGGCTACGAGCAGTACTTC. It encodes CSFTEGYEQYF.

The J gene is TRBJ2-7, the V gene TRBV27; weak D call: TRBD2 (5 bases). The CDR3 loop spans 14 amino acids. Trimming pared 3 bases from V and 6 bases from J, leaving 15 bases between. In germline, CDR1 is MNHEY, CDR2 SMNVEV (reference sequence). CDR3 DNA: TGTGCCAGCAGTTTCTCGGACGGGATCCTCGAGCAGTACTTC. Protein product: CASSFSDGILEQYF.

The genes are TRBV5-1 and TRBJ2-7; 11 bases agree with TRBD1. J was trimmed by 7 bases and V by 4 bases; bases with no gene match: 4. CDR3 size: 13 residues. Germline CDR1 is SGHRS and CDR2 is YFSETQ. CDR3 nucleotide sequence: TGCGCCAGCAGCGAGGACAGGGGGCAAGAGCAGTACTTC. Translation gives CASSEDRGQEQYF. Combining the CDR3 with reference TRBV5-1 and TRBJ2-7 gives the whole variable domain KAGVTQTPRYLIKTRGQQVTLSCSPISGHRSVSWYQQTPGQGLQFLFEYFSETQRNKGNFPGRFSGRQFSNSRSEMNVSTLELGDSALYLCASSEDRGQEQYFGPGTRLTVT.

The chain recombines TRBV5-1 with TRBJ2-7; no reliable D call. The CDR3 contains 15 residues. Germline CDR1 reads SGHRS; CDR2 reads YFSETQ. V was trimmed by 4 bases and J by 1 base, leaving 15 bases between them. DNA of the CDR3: TGCGCCAGCAGCCCTACACCAGCGTTATCCTACGAGCAGTACTTC. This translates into CASSPTPALSYEQYF.